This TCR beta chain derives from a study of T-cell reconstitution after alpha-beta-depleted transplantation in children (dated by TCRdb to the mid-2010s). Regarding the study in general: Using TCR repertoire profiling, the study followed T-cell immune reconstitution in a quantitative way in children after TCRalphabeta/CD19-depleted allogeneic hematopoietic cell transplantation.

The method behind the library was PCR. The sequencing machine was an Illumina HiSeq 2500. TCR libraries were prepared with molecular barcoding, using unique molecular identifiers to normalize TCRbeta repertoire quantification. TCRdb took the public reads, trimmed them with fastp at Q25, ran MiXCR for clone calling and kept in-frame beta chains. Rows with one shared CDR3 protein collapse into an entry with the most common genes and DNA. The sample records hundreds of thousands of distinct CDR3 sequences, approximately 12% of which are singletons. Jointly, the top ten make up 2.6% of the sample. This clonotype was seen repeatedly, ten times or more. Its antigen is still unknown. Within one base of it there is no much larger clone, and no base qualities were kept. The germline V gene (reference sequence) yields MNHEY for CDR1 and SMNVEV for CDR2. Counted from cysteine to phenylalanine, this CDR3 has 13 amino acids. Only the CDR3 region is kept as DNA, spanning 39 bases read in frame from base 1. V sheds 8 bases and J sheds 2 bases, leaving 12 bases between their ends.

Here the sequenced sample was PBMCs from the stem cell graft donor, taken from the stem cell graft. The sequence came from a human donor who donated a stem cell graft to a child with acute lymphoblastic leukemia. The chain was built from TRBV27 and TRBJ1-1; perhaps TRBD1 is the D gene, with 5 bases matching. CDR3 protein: CASLRDGNTEAFF. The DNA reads TGTGCCAGCCTACGGGACGGCAACACTGAAGCTTTCTTT.